This TCR beta chain is drawn from a study of CD8 T cells in ankylosing spondylitis (dated by TCRdb to the late 2010s). Some background on the complete study: To find TCR variants linked to disease, the study profiled T cell receptor beta repertoires in ankylosing spondylitis patients and healthy donors. The full study cohort was made up of 20 to 25 ankylosing spondylitis patients and 108 healthy donors. Peripheral blood was sampled, and synovial fluid was additionally collected from ankylosing spondylitis patients. Overall results and qualifications from the work: Some TCR beta motif variants had previously been reported in synovial fluid and blood of reactive arthritis patients, which suggested common disease-initiation mechanisms. A TCR beta motif made up of several highly homologous amino acid variants appeared to be characteristic of blood from ankylosing spondylitis patients. The disease-linked clones were reported as significantly enriched in matched synovial fluid samples from ankylosing spondylitis patients. In peripheral blood, the disease-linked clones were found at relatively low frequencies and had a CD8+ phenotype.

A distance of 15 bases separates the germline ends of V and J, which lose 6 bases and 2 bases respectively. Including cysteine and phenylalanine, the CDR3 has 15 amino acids. Of the read, only the CDR3 DNA is kept; its 45 bases are in frame from base 1. Sequencing used an Illumina HiSeq 2500. Quantitative 5'-RACE with molecular barcodes was the method used to prepare the TCR beta libraries. From the authors' description of their analysis: Disease-linked TCR variants were identified with a new computational method built on a probabilistic model of VDJ rearrangement. TCRdb applied fastp at Q25 and MiXCR to the public reads, then kept only in-frame beta chains. Every distinct CDR3 protein forms one entry, paired with its most common genes and DNA. The V and J calls and clone size are TCRdb's, not the authors'. Recorded for this sample are about 800,000 distinct CDR3 sequences; about 12% of them occurred a single time. The ten top clones hold 0.51% of the sample.

Comments on this clonotype: Its cognate antigen has yet to be identified. Per-base qualities were not stored, and no clone one base away is much larger.

Sequencing input: blood, either unsorted or a sorted T cell fraction (not recorded which). The V gene is TRBV12-3 or TRBV12-4 and the J gene is TRBJ2-3; TRBD2 is possibly the D segment (6 matching bases). The clonotype originates from a male donor with ankylosing spondylitis. The CDR3 sequence is CASRPPRELTDTQYF. The nucleotide sequence is TGTGCCAGCAGACCTCCCCGGGAGCTCACAGATACGCAGTATTTT.